The T cell receptor beta chain under discussion was sequenced for a study of blood T cell repertoires in COVID-19. On the study more broadly: Some COVID-19 samples were acute and others convalescent; all came from the United States, Italy and Spain.

Sequencing was performed with immunoSEQ multiplex PCR; in TCRdb, only in-frame clones are kept and a portion is missing. This sample has about 160,000 clones; about 85% occur once, and the top ten carry 0.8% to 1.2%. The germline gives CDR1 WNHNN, CDR2 SYGVQD (reference sequence). This CDR3 comprises 14 residues. J gave up 1 base and V 3 bases, and 2 bases lay outside the gene matches. The receptor was isolated from a man aged 40-50 years with acute or convalescent COVID-19. Sequenced input: peripheral blood. This chain links TRBV10-1 with TRBJ2-7; the match to TRBD1 covers 8 bases. The DNA of the CDR3 is TGCGCCAGCAGTGACCGGACAGGGTCCTACGAGCAGTACTTC. As protein: CASSDRTGSYEQYF.